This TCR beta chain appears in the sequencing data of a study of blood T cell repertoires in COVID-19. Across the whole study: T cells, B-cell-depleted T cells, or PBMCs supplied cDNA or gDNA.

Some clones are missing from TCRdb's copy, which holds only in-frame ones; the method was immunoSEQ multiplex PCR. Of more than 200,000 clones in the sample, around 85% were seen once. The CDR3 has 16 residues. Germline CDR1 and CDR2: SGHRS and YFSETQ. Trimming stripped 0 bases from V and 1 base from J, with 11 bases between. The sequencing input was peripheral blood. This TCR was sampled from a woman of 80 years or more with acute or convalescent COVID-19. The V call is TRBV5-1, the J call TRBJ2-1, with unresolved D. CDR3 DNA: TGCGCCAGCAGCTTGGGGCGGTTATTATCCTACAATGAGCAGTTCTTC. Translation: CASSLGRLLSYNEQFF.